This T cell receptor (beta chain) was sequenced during a study of CD8 T cells in ankylosing spondylitis. The ends were cut back, 5 bases at V and 8 bases at J, with 15 bases in the middle. Germline loops: CDR1 MNHEY, CDR2 SMNVEV (reference sequence). The CDR3 consists of 13 residues. This clonotype has at least ten counts. Libraries of TCR beta came from quantitative 5'-RACE with molecular barcodes. A single record per CDR3 protein comes from TCRdb applying MiXCR to the 5' RACE reads. The table has 200,000 to 300,000 distinct CDR3 sequences, approximately 10% seen once. The chain links TRBV27 to TRBJ1-1; D is perhaps TRBD1 (5 bases). The clonotype was recovered from a male donor with ankylosing spondylitis or in good health (not recorded which). Sequencing was performed on blood, either unsorted or a sorted T cell fraction (not recorded which). The CDR3 region is CASSPKGFQEAFF. In nucleotides, the CDR3 is TGTGCCAGCAGTCCGAAGGGGTTCCAAGAAGCTTTCTTT.